These 30 T cell receptor beta chains were sequenced from one sample in a study of cytomegalovirus exposure and HLA in healthy donors (dated by TCRdb to about 2017). Library method: the immunoSEQ multiplex PCR assay. A mixture of 60 forward primers for TCR Vbeta segments and 13 reverse primers for TCR Jbeta segments was used in the multiplex PCR. As stored in TCRdb, this immuneACCESS dataset retains in-frame rearrangements with V and J assigned. A fraction of the clones does not appear; measured against another copy, unresolved V genes explain less than half of the discrepancy, and the remainder lacks a known reason. Recorded for this sample are roughly 190,000 clones; 65% to 90% of them occurred a single time. The ten largest make up about 5.7% of the sample. Input material: PBMCs. These receptors all come from a man in his forties or fifties in good health and CMV-seropositive.

The DNA of the CDR3 is TGTGCCAGCACCGGTCAGGGGATTAGCACAGATACGCAGTATTTT. The encoded protein is CASTGQGISTDTQYF. The V call is TRBV2, the J call TRBJ2-3, with D perhaps matching TRBD1 (6 bases). CDR3 length: 15 amino acids. V was pared by 7 bases and J by 0 bases, with 14 bases between. CDR1 is SNHLY and CDR2 is FYNNEI in the germline V gene.

The gene calls are TRBV5-1 and TRBJ1-6, with unresolved D. Per the germline V gene, CDR1 is SGHRS and CDR2 is YFSETQ. V was clipped by 7 bases and J by 8 bases, with 19 bases between them. The CDR3 runs to 15 residues. The CDR3 region has the DNA TGCGCCAGCGGCTGGACGGCTAGGGAGTATTCACCCCTCCACTTT. Protein sequence: CASGWTAREYSPLHF.

The genes are TRBV30 and TRBJ1-4; D is undetermined. Germline CDR1 reads GTSNPN; CDR2 reads SVGIG (reference sequence). Trimming stripped 0 bases from V and 2 bases from J, with 16 bases between. This CDR3 is built from 17 residues. CDR3 in DNA: TGTGCCTGGAGTGTACTTGGAGGCAGACCGACTAATGAAAAACTGTTTTTT. Amino acid sequence: CAWSVLGGRPTNEKLFF.

A note on this clone: Other DNA sequences in this sample translate to the same CDR3. The V call is TRBV7-2, the J call TRBJ2-1; 12 bases match TRBD2. CDR3 length equals 15 residues. J gave up 4 bases and V 4 bases, and 2 bases lay outside the gene matches. Per the germline V gene, CDR1 is SGHTA and CDR2 is FQGNSA. The CDR3 DNA follows: TGTGCCAGCAGCTCGACTAGCGGGGGATACAATGAGCAGTTCTTC. Its protein is CASSSTSGGYNEQFF.

V is TRBV6-5 and J is TRBJ2-5, with 8 bases fitting TRBD1. CDR3 length: 16 amino acids. The junction had 8 bases not matched to a gene; V was cut back by 2 bases and J by 3 bases. Germline-derived CDR1 and CDR2 are MNHEY and SVGAGI. The CDR3 sequence is CASSYGVDRGKETQYF. As DNA, the CDR3 is TGTGCCAGCAGTTACGGCGTTGACAGGGGTAAAGAGACCCAGTACTTC.

The chain carries TRBV4-3 and TRBJ2-7, with TRBD2 as a possible D gene (5 bases). V was cut by 1 base and J by 5 bases, with 15 bases left in between. CDR3 length: 15 residues. Germline V gene sequence: CDR1 LGHNA, CDR2 YSLEER. The CDR3 nucleotides read TGCGCCAGCAGCCAAGCATGGGGAGCAGCCCACGAGCAGTACTTC. The encoded protein is CASSQAWGAAHEQYF.

The J gene is TRBJ2-7, the V gene TRBV6-5; 8 positions agree with TRBD1. Per germline, CDR1 MNHEY and CDR2 SVGAGI. Unmatched junction bases numbered 4, after V lost 6 bases and J lost 0 bases. The CDR3 sequence is 14 residues long. In DNA form, the CDR3 reads TGTGCCAGCAGAACCACAGGGGGCTCCTACGAGCAGTACTTC. This translates into CASRTTGGSYEQYF.

This chain uses TRBV10-3 with TRBJ2-3, with 10 bases fitting TRBD1. Germline-derived CDR1 and CDR2 are ENHRY and SYGVKD. Germline trimming cut 2 bases from V and 14 bases from J; bases unmatched to any gene: 7. The CDR3 runs to 13 residues. The CDR3 loop reads CAISEEDRGLGYF. Written as DNA, the CDR3 is TGTGCCATCAGTGAGGAAGACAGGGGGCTGGGGTATTTT.

The chain carries TRBV19 and TRBJ2-7; the match to TRBD1 covers 7 bases. Germline V CDR1 and CDR2: LNHDA, SQIVND (reference sequence). This CDR3 has 14 amino acids. V was clipped by 4 bases and J by 2 bases; unmatched bases: 5. CDR3 coding DNA: TGTGCCAGTAGTACGCACGACAGGGCCTACGAGCAGTACTTC. Translating it yields CASSTHDRAYEQYF.

The genes are TRBV6-5 and TRBJ1-3; D may be TRBD1 (6 bases). Germline-derived CDR1 and CDR2 are MNHEY and SVGAGI. V gave up 7 bases and J gave up 2 bases, with 9 bases separating them. The length of the CDR3 is 13 residues. CDR3: CASKQGPGNTIYF. In DNA form, the CDR3 reads TGTGCCAGCAAACAGGGCCCTGGAAACACCATATATTTT.

This chain joins TRBV15 and TRBJ1-5; the D is unclear. V lost 5 bases to trimming and J lost 0 bases, with 11 bases between them. Looked up from germline, CDR1 is LNHNV and CDR2 is YYDKDF (reference sequence). CDR3 size: 15 residues. The CDR3 region is CATSPSSISNQPQHF. CDR3 coding DNA: TGTGCCACCAGCCCTTCATCTATTAGCAATCAGCCCCAGCATTTT. Supplemented by reference TRBV15 and TRBJ1-5, the full variable domain reads DAMVIQNPRYQVTQFGKPVTLSCSQTLNHNVMYWYQQKSSQAPKLLFHYYDKDFNNEADTPDNFQSRRPNTSFCFLDIRSPGLGDTAMYLCATSPSSISNQPQHFGDGTRLSIL.

This clone was seen a handful of times. The chain combines TRBV5-5 with TRBJ1-6; possible D gene TRBD1, 6 bases. CDR3 size: 14 residues. Germline V gives CDR1 SGHKS, CDR2 YYEKEE (reference sequence). The V end lost 2 bases, the J end lost 9 bases, and 12 bases lay between the germline ends. The CDR3 DNA reads as TGTGCCAGCAGCTTACAGGGCCCTATTTCACCCCTCCACTTT. Protein product: CASSLQGPISPLHF.

DNA of the CDR3: TGTGCCACCAGCACCTTGGGGGGTCGGGAGCAGTACTTC. Protein product: CATSTLGGREQYF. The rearrangement links TRBV15 to TRBJ2-5; possible D gene TRBD2, 6 bases. Trimming took 4 bases from V and 11 from J, leaving 17 bases between them. CDR3 length: 13 residues. CDR1 is LNHNV, CDR2 YYDKDF, per germline (reference sequence).

This clone was detected only a few times. The J gene is TRBJ2-3, the V gene TRBV7-2; TRBD2 agrees at 9 bases. Germline assignment: CDR1 SGHTA and CDR2 FQGNSA. The CDR3 is made up of 17 amino acids. Unmatched junction bases numbered 11, after V lost 5 bases and J lost 2 bases. The CDR3 loop is CASSPWGRGGYTDTQYF. CDR3 DNA: TGTGCCAGCAGCCCCTGGGGGCGGGGGGGATACACAGATACGCAGTATTTT.

The rearrangement uses TRBV5-1 and TRBJ1-4; no firm D call. Germline loops: CDR1 SGHRS, CDR2 YFSETQ. Trimming cost V 4 bases and J 8 bases, with 18 bases left between them. The CDR3 length is 15 residues. The CDR3 DNA reads as TGCGCCAGCAGCGGAAGTGGCGGGATTCGGGAAAAACTGTTTTTT. It yields the protein CASSGSGGIREKLFF.

This chain connects TRBV2 to TRBJ1-3, with 7 nucleotides matching TRBD1. Trimming at V came to 7 bases and at J to 2 bases, leaving 8 bases not matched to a gene. Germline V gives CDR1 SNHLY, CDR2 FYNNEI. The CDR3 has 15 amino acids. The CDR3, as DNA: TGTGCCAGCAAACTGGACAGGCCCGCTGGAAACACCATATATTTT. It specifies CASKLDRPAGNTIYF.

This clone was seen more than once but under ten times. The rearrangement links TRBV14 to TRBJ1-2, with 7 bases lining up with TRBD1. This CDR3 is 13 amino acids long. In germline, CDR1 is SGHDN, CDR2 FVKESK. V shed 1 base and J 7 bases; nucleotides not matched to a gene: 3. The chain's CDR3 is CASSQAGGLGYTF. DNA of the CDR3: TGTGCCAGCAGCCAAGCAGGGGGGCTTGGCTACACCTTC.

The chain combines TRBV7-2 with TRBJ2-4, with D perhaps TRBD2 (6 bases). This CDR3 is 17 amino acids long. Deletions cut 5 bases from V and 0 bases from J, with 17 bases between. In germline, CDR1 is SGHTA, CDR2 FQGNSA. As DNA, the CDR3 is TGTGCCAGCAGCGGAGAGGCGGGGCGCCTAGCCAAAAACATTCAGTACTTC. It specifies CASSGEAGRLAKNIQYF.

This chain connects TRBV6-5 to TRBJ2-7, with a weak D call TRBD1 (5 bases). V shed 5 bases and J shed 2 bases, with 13 bases lying between them. CDR3 size: 14 residues. From germline, CDR1 is MNHEY and CDR2 SVGAGI. CDR3 coding DNA: TGTGCCAGCAGTAGCCCGAAGGGGACCTACGAGCAGTACTTC. It encodes CASSSPKGTYEQYF.

The chain links TRBV25-1 to TRBJ2-5; D remains ambiguous. The end of the DNA aligns better with TRBJ2-7, so the J call may be wrong. This CDR3 region has 14 residues. The germline CDR1 and CDR2 sequences are MGHDK and SYGVNS. In DNA, the CDR3 is TGTGCCAGCAGATCCCCCGGCAGGTCCTACGAGCAGTACTTC. This sequence encodes CASRSPGRSYEQYF.

The chain joins TRBV29-1 to TRBJ2-6; D remains unclear. The V gene lost 0 bases and the J gene lost 4 bases, with 7 bases spanning the gap. The CDR3 is 14 amino acids. Germline lookup yields CDR1 SQVTM and CDR2 ANQGSEA. CDR3 DNA sequence: TGCAGCGTTGAAGAAGTGACAGGGGCCAACGTCCTGACTTTC. It yields the protein CSVEEVTGANVLTF.

This clone was seen a single time. V gene TRBV5-4 combines with J gene TRBJ1-4; the match to TRBD1 covers 9 bases. J gave up 8 bases and V 5 bases, and 7 bases lay outside the gene matches. The CDR3 totals 14 residues. Germline V lookup: CDR1 SGHNT, CDR2 YYREEE (reference sequence). As DNA, the CDR3 is TGTGCCAGCAGGCCGGGACAGGGTGGAGAAAAACTGTTTTTT. This sequence encodes CASRPGQGGEKLFF. The full variable domain, rest sourced from reference TRBV5-4 and TRBJ1-4, is ETGVTQSPTHLIKTRGQQVTLRCSSQSGHNTVSWYQQALGQGPQFIFQYYREEENGRGNFPPRFSGLQFPNYSSELNVNALELDDSALYLCASRPGQGGEKLFFGSGTQLSVL.

V and J are TRBV15 and TRBJ1-1; tentatively, D is TRBD1 (6 bases). Trimming took off 0 bases at V and 0 bases at J, with 26 bases between the two ends. The CDR3 is 21 residues long. Germline loops: CDR1 LNHNV, CDR2 YYDKDF (reference sequence). The CDR3 DNA reads as TGTGCCACCAGCAGAGATAACACAGAAGACGGACAGATTATCATGAACACTGAAGCTTTCTTT. Its translation is CATSRDNTEDGQIIMNTEAFF. Filled out from reference TRBV15 and TRBJ1-1, the complete variable domain reads DAMVIQNPRYQVTQFGKPVTLSCSQTLNHNVMYWYQQKSSQAPKLLFHYYDKDFNNEADTPDNFQSRRPNTSFCFLDIRSPGLGDTAMYLCATSRDNTEDGQIIMNTEAFFGQGTRLTVV.

The chain recombines TRBV7-9 with TRBJ1-1; a weak D match, TRBD1 (5 bases). Germline loops: CDR1 SEHNR, CDR2 FQNEAQ (reference sequence). Trimming left V 5 bases short and J 0 bases short, with 19 bases between. The CDR3 has 17 amino acids. In DNA form, the CDR3 reads TGTGCCAGCAGCGGAGGGGTAGGGTCAGCCATGAACACTGAAGCTTTCTTT. The encoded protein is CASSGGVGSAMNTEAFF. The full variable domain, with the rest looked up from reference TRBV7-9 and TRBJ1-1, is DTGVSQNPRHKITKRGQNVTFRCDPISEHNRLYWYRQTLGQGPEFLTYFQNEAQLEKSRLLSDRFSAERPKGSFSTLEIQRTEQGDSAMYLCASSGGVGSAMNTEAFFGQGTRLTVV.

The chain joins TRBV19 to TRBJ1-5, with 8 bases identical to TRBD1. With V trimmed by 3 bases and J by 5 bases, 0 bases remained unmatched. Germline loops: CDR1 LNHDA, CDR2 SQIVND (reference sequence). The CDR3 is 13 amino acids. CDR3 nucleotides: TGTGCCAGTAGTATCAGGGGGCATCAGCCCCAGCATTTT. Its protein is CASSIRGHQPQHF. The full variable domain, its missing parts supplied by reference TRBV19 and TRBJ1-5, is DGGITQSPKYLFRKEGQNVTLSCEQNLNHDAMYWYRQDPGQGLRLIYYSQIVNDFQKGDIAEGYSVSREKKESFPLTVTSAQKNPTAFYLCASSIRGHQPQHFGDGTRLSIL.

This rearrangement joins TRBV9 to TRBJ1-6; 8 positions match TRBD1. CDR3 length equals 15 residues. The V gene end was trimmed by 4 bases and the J gene end by 10 bases; junction bases not matched to a gene: 10. Germline V gives CDR1 SGDLS, CDR2 YYNGEE. The CDR3 region has the DNA TGTGCCAGCAGCTCCTCAGGGGGCGCGGGGTCACCCCTCCACTTT. This encodes CASSSSGGAGSPLHF.

This clone was counted a single time. The chain has TRBV13 and TRBJ1-2; 7 bases fit TRBD1. After removal of 0 bases from V and 6 bases from J, the junction contained 4 bases not matched to a gene. From germline, CDR1 is PRHDT and CDR2 FYEKMQ (reference sequence). The CDR3 sequence is 14 residues long. In DNA form, the CDR3 reads TGTGCCAGCAGCTTAGGACAGGGGATCCATGGCTACACCTTC. Protein sequence: CASSLGQGIHGYTF.

The V call is TRBV27, the J call TRBJ1-5; 10 bases match TRBD1. Germline values: CDR1 MNHEY, CDR2 SMNVEV (reference sequence). V shed 6 bases and J 11 bases; nucleotides not matched to a gene: 13. The CDR3 consists of 15 residues. The chain's CDR3 is CASRSRDRGPWSQHF. CDR3 DNA: TGTGCCAGCAGAAGCCGGGACAGGGGTCCCTGGTCCCAGCATTTT.

This chain uses TRBV7-2 with TRBJ2-1, with D maybe TRBD1 (5 bases). The CDR3 consists of 14 residues. V lost 3 bases and J 6 bases, leaving 12 bases between the germline ends. CDR1 and CDR2 from the germline V gene are SGHTA and FQGNSA. The CDR3 nucleotides are TGTGCCAGCAGCTTGTGGACATCAATCAATGAGCAGTTCTTC. Translated, it gives CASSLWTSINEQFF.

V usage is TRBV7-9 and J usage is TRBJ2-7, with D possibly TRBD2 on 6 matching bases. This CDR3 has 11 residues. Germline V gene data show CDR1 as SEHNR and CDR2 as FQNEAQ (reference sequence). V gave up 4 bases and J gave up 7 bases, with 8 bases separating them. CDR3 DNA: TGTGCCAGCAGCTCCGGGGGTGAGCAGTACTTC. This translates into CASSSGGEQYF.